This T cell receptor beta chain was sequenced during a study of OX40 agonist ivuxolimab in advanced cancers. Study at large: While on treatment, patients had intravenous ivuxolimab at 0.01 to 10 mg/kg every 2 weeks. People in dose escalation had one of these cancers: hepatocellular carcinoma, melanoma, renal cell or head and neck cancer. Prior anti-PD-1, anti-PD-L1 or anti-CTLA-4 therapy did not bar entry, and approximately 43% had some.

Study conclusions and caveats: Both CD4+ and CD8+ T cell populations in blood had undergone clonal expansion by week 6 at 0.1 to 3.0 mg/kg.

The germline gives CDR1 SQVTM, CDR2 ANQGSEA. The CDR3 has 13 residues. Deletions cut 1 base from V and 5 bases from J, with 11 bases between. Measured with immunoSEQ multiplex PCR; TCRdb has only the in-frame clones, and not every one. The sample carries about 48,000 clones, 85% to 90% recorded once. In this sample, this clone turned up once. Its target is not known. The TCR sequence derives from an adult with an advanced solid tumor such as melanoma, head and neck, liver or kidney cancer. The starting material was CD4+ or CD8+ T cells sorted from blood, obtained in a trial of the OX40 agonist ivuxolimab. The chain uses TRBV29-1 and TRBJ2-5, with D hard to call. CDR3 amino acids: CSVEGTRMETQYF. The CDR3 region has the DNA TGCAGCGTTGAAGGAACAAGGATGGAGACCCAGTACTTC.